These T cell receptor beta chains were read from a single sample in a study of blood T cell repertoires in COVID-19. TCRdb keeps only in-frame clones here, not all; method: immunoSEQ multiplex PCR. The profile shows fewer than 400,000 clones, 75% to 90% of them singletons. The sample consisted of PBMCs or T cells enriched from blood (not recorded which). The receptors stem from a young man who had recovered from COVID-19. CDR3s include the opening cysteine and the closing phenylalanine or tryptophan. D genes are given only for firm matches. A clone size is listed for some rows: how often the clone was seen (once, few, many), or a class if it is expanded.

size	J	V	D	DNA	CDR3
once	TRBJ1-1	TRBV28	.	TGTGCCGTAACAGGGATAACTGAAGCTTTCTTT	CAVTGITEAFF
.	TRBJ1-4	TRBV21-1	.	TGTGCCAGCAGCAATGCTCAGTCAAAGACAGCATGCCTTGAAAAACTGTTTTTT	CASSNAQSKTACLEKLFF
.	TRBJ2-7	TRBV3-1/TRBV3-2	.	TGTGCCAGCAGCCAAGGGCGGCTCGCCGGGGAGCAGTACTTC	CASSQGRLAGEQYF
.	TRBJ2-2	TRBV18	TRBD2	TGTGCCAGCTCTACGACTAGCGGGGGGGCCGACACGACTGGGGAGCTGTTTTTT	CASSTTSGGADTTGELFF
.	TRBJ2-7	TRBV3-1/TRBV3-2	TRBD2	TGTGCCAGCAGCCTCTCCGCGGTAGCGGGCTCCTACGAGCAGTACTTC	CASSLSAVAGSYEQYF
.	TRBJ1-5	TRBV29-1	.	TGCAGCGTTGCCGCGGGGGCAGATCAGCCCCAGCATTTT	CSVAAGADQPQHF
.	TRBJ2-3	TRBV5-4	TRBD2	TGTGCCAGCAGCTTGAGGGCGGGGGGGGCAGATACGCAGTATTTT	CASSLRAGGADTQYF
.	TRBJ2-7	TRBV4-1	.	TGCGCCAGCAGCTTCAGCTCCTACGAGCAGTACTTC	CASSFSSYEQYF
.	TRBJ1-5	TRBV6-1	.	TGTGCCAGCAGTGGTAGGGGGGGAGCGATTAGCAATCAGCCCCAGCATTTT	CASSGRGGAISNQPQHF
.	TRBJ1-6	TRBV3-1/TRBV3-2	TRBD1	TGTGCCAGCAGACAGGGGTCTGATTCACCCCTCCACTTT	CASRQGSDSPLHF
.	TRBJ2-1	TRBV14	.	TGTGCCAGCAGCCTTAAGGCACAGGCAGGTGAGCAGTTCTTC	CASSLKAQAGEQFF
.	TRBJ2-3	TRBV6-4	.	TGTGCCAGCAGGGCGGGCTGGGATACGCAGTATTTT	CASRAGWDTQYF
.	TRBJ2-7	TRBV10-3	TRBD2	TGTGCCATCAGTGGCCTAGCGGGGGCCTACGAGCAGTACTTC	CAISGLAGAYEQYF
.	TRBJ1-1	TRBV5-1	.	TGCGCCAGCAGCTGGGGGGAGTTTGAAGCTTTCTTT	CASSWGEFEAFF
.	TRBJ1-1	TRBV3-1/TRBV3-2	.	TGTGCCAGCAGCCAAGACCCAGGTATGAACACTGAAGCTTTCTTT	CASSQDPGMNTEAFF
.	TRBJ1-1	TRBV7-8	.	TGTGCCAGCAGTTCCCAAACCAACAGGATGAACACTGAAGCTTTCTTT	CASSSQTNRMNTEAFF
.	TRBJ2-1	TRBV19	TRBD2	TGTGCCAGTAGTATAAGCGGGAGCTCCTACAATGAGCAGTTCTTC	CASSISGSSYNEQFF
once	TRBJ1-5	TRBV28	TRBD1	TGTGCCAGCAGCAATCAGGGGGCAGGGGCGAATAGCAATCAGCCCCAGCATTTT	CASSNQGAGANSNQPQHF
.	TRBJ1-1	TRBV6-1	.	TGTGCCAGCAGTGAATTTGAGGGTTTTCCTTTCTTT	CASSEFEGFPFF
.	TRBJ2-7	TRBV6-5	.	TGTGCCAGCAGCGGCGGGGGCTTCTCCTACGAGCAGTACTTC	CASSGGGFSYEQYF
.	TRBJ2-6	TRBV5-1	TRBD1	TGCGCCAGCAGCCCGGGACAGGAGGCCGGGGCCAACGTCCTGACTTTC	CASSPGQEAGANVLTF
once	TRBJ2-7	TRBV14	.	TGTGCCAGCAGCCAGTTTGAGGGCCCGACCTACGAGCAGTACTTC	CASSQFEGPTYEQYF
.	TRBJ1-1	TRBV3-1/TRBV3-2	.	TGTGCCAGCAGCCAAGAAGGGGGTAAACGAGCTTTCTTT	CASSQEGGKRAFF
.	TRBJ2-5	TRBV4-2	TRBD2	TGTGCCAGCAGCCAAGATGGCAGCGGGGGGGCTGGTGAGACCCAGTACTTC	CASSQDGSGGAGETQYF
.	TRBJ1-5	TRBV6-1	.	TGTGCCAGCAGTGGACCTTCAGGAGGCAGCAATCAGCCCCAGCATTTT	CASSGPSGGSNQPQHF
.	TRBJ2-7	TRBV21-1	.	TGTGCCAGCAGCACGCTAGCGGGGGGGCCGGGCCATTACGAGCAGTACTTC	CASSTLAGGPGHYEQYF
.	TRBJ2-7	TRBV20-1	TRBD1	TGCAGTGCTAGTGGACAGGCCTCCTACGAGCAGTACTTC	CSASGQASYEQYF
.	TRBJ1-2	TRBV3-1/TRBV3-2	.	TGTGCCAGCAGCCAAGTGGCGGGCGCTAGTAGGGGCTACACCTTC	CASSQVAGASRGYTF
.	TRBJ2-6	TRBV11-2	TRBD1	TGTGCCAGCAGTTCCGGGACAGGGGTCTCTGGGGCCAACGTCCTGACTTTC	CASSSGTGVSGANVLTF
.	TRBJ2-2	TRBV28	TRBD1	TGTGCCAGCCAGGGACAGGGGACCGGGGAGCTGTTTTTT	CASQGQGTGELFF
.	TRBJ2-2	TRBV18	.	TGTGCCAGCTCCCGACAGGACACGAACACCGGGGAGCTGTTTTTT	CASSRQDTNTGELFF
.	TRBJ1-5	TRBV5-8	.	TGTGCCAGCAGCTTCGAGGGTCAGGGGAGGGGAAATCAGCCCCAGCATTTT	CASSFEGQGRGNQPQHF
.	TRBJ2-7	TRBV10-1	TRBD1	TGCGCCAGCAGTGACTGGACAGGGCGTGGGTACGAGCAGTACTTC	CASSDWTGRGYEQYF
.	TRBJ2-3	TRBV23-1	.	TGCGCCAGCAGTCTCTTCCGCGGCCCCAGCACAGATACGCAGTATTTT	CASSLFRGPSTDTQYF
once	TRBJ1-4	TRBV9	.	TGTGCCAGCAGCGTTTCGGATGAAAAACTGTTTTTT	CASSVSDEKLFF
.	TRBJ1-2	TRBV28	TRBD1	TGTGCCAGCAGTACGAGACAGGGTACCTATGGCTACACCTTC	CASSTRQGTYGYTF
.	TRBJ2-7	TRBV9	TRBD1	TGTGCCAGCAGCGTAGCAGCAGGGGGCTCCTACGAGCAGTACTTC	CASSVAAGGSYEQYF
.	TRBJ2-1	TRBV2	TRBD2	TGTGCCAGCAGGACTAGCGGGGGCTCATCCTACAATGAGCAGTTCTTC	CASRTSGGSSYNEQFF
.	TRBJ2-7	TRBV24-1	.	TGTGCCACCAGTGACTCCTTGAGCGAGCAGTACTTC	CATSDSLSEQYF
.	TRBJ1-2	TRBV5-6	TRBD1	TGTGCCAGCAGCAGTACAGGGGGCGGCTACACCTTC	CASSSTGGGYTF
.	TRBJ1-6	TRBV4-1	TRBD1	TGCGCCAGCAGCCAATCGGACAGGCGTAATTCACCCCTCCACTTT	CASSQSDRRNSPLHF
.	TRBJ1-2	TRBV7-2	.	TGTGCCAGCAGCTTAGGGTGGAGCTATGGCTACACCTTC	CASSLGWSYGYTF
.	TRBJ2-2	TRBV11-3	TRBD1	TGTGCCAGCAGCTCAGAAGGGACAGGGAGCTCAGCCGGGGAGCTGTTTTTT	CASSSEGTGSSAGELFF
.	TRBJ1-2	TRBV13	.	TGTGCCAGCAGACACGGACAGTCTAACTATGGCTACACCTTC	CASRHGQSNYGYTF
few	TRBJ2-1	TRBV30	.	TGTGCCTGGAGCGATTACTGGAGCTCCTACAATGAGCAGTTCTTC	CAWSDYWSSYNEQFF